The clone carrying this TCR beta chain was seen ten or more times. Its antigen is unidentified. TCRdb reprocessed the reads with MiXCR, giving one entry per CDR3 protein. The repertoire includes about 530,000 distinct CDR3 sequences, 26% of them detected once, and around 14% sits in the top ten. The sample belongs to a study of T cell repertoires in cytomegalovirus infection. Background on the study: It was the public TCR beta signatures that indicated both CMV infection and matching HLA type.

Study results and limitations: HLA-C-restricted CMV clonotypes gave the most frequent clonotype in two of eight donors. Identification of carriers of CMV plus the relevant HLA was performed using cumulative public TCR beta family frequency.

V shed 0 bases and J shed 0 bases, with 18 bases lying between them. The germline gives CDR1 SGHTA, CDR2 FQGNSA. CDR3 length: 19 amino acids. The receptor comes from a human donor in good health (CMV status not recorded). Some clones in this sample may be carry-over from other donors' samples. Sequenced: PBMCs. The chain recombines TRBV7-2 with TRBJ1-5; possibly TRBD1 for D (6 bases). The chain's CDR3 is CASSLAQGRGVDSNQPQHF. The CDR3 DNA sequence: TGTGCCAGCAGCTTAGCGCAAGGCAGGGGCGTGGATAGCAATCAGCCCCAGCATTTT.